What follows is one TCR beta chain and its context. This specimen comes from a study of blood T cell repertoires in COVID-19. Methods used by the authors: It was from reference gene primer amplification that nucleated cell counts were estimated. The repertoire was sequenced with immunoSEQ multiplex PCR; TCRdb's copy has only in-frame clones and lacks some. V, J and clone size reflect that table, while D and trimming were determined from the DNA. The sample has hundreds of thousands of clones, approximately 90% seen once. Germline CDR1 reads GTSNPN; CDR2 reads SVGIG (reference sequence). The trim removed 6 bases at V and 0 bases at J, leaving 3 bases unmatched. The length of the CDR3 is 14 residues. Participant-reported clinical history was the basis for cohort assignment.

This clonotype was obtained from a woman aged 55-75 years who had recovered from COVID-19. V is TRBV30 and J is TRBJ2-2, with TRBD1 matching over 8 bases. Material for sequencing was PBMCs or T cells enriched from blood (not recorded which). The CDR3 region is CACPDRANTGELFF. In DNA, the CDR3 is TGTGCCTGCCCGGACAGGGCGAACACCGGGGAGCTGTTTTTT.